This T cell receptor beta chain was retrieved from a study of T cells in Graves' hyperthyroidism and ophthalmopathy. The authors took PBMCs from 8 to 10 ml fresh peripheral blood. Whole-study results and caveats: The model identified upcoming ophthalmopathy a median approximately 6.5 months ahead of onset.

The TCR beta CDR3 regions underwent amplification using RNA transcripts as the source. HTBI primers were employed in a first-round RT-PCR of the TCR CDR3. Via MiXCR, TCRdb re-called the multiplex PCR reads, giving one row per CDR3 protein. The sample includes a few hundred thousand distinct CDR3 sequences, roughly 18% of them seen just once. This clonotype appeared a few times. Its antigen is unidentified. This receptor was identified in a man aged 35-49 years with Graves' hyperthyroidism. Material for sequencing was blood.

CDR3 DNA sequence: TGTGCCAGTAGTAGACCCCAGGGGGATCAGCCCCAGCATTTT. This translates into CASSRPQGDQPQHF. The V call is TRBV19, the J call TRBJ1-5; 7 bases align to TRBD1. V lost 4 bases and J lost 5; bases outside the gene matches: 5. Germline CDR1 and CDR2: LNHDA and SQIVND (reference sequence). The CDR3 contains 14 residues.